This paragraph reports one T cell receptor beta chain. Its specificity is not known. A junction boundary mismatches the germline segment, possibly from a read error. The data were taken from a study of blood T cells in healthy people across ages. Findings of the study overall: A roughly linear fall in TCR beta diversity per million T cells was seen with increasing age. No one knew whether donors had CMV, which possibly confounded expanded clonotype changes. Unsorted PBMC input precluded a conclusive naive versus antigen-experienced comparison. Naive T cell percentage and TCR beta diversity correlated strongly.

Per the germline V gene, CDR1 is SGHRS and CDR2 is YFSETQ. The CDR3 extends over 16 amino acids. Sample-barcoded 5' priming and a J-beta primer mix drove a second PCR of 7 to 11 cycles. In TCRdb, the 5' RACE reads were re-called with MiXCR into one record per CDR3 protein. The sample contains 910,000 or so distinct CDR3 sequences, roughly 51% of which appear only once. The clonotype originates from a woman aged 55-75 years in good health. This chain uses TRBV5-1 with TRBJ2-5; D call uncertain. The specimen sequenced was blood. The CDR3 is CAGSLALSQNTNEQYF. In DNA, the CDR3 is TGCGCCGGCAGCTTGGCCTTAAGTCAGAATACCAATGAGCAGTACTTC.